This is a list of T cell receptor beta chains from one sample in a study of T cell clonotyping in hematopoietic cell transplantation. Assay: immunoSEQ multiplex PCR; the TCRdb copy retains only in-frame clones and omits some. The table has around 80,000 clones, about 95% seen once. The material was peripheral blood mononuclear cells, obtained before stem cell transplant. Source of these receptors: a woman in her forties or fifties with acute myeloid leukemia. Some clones in this sample may be carry-over from other donors' samples. The CDR3 runs from the conserved cysteine through the conserved F or W. D genes are given only for firm matches. Rows give clone size only sometimes, using once, few, many, or a class for an expanded clone.

>TRBV11-2|.|.|TRBJ2-2
CASSSPRRNTGELFF
TGTGCCAGCAGCTCCCCCCGGAGAAACACCGGGGAGCTGTTTTTT
>TRBV2|.|once|TRBJ2-7
CASRALFYEQYF
TGTGCCAGCAGGGCCCTTTTCTACGAGCAGTACTTC
>TRBV28|.|.|TRBJ2-6
CASSLDGSSGANVLTF
TGTGCCAGCAGTTTGGACGGAAGCTCTGGGGCCAACGTCCTGACTTTC
>TRBV30|TRBD1|.|TRBJ1-4
CACTGEAEKLFF
TGTGCCTGTACAGGGGAGGCTGAAAAACTGTTTTTT
>TRBV15|TRBD1|.|TRBJ2-3
CATSSGQGIDTQYF
TGTGCCACCAGCAGCGGACAGGGGATAGATACGCAGTATTTT
>TRBV29-1|.|.|TRBJ2-2
CSVDREGTGELFF
TGCAGCGTTGACAGGGAAGGCACCGGGGAGCTGTTTTTT
>TRBV6-1|.|.|TRBJ1-3
CASSGHNSSGNTIYF
TGTGCCAGCAGTGGCCACAACAGCTCTGGAAACACCATATATTTT
>TRBV11-2|TRBD2|.|TRBJ2-1
CATSRGGLGNEQFF
TGTGCCACATCCCGGGGGGGCCTAGGCAATGAGCAGTTCTTC
>TRBV7-2|TRBD1|.|TRBJ2-7
CASSLAGQGFDEQYF
TGTGCCAGCAGCTTAGCGGGACAGGGGTTCGACGAGCAGTACTTC
>TRBV9|.|.|TRBJ2-2
CASSPLGPSGGELFF
TGTGCCAGCAGCCCCCTGGGCCCGTCGGGAGGGGAGCTGTTTTTT
>TRBV7-2|.|.|TRBJ1-2
CASSFTGNYGYTF
TGTGCCAGCAGTTTTACAGGGAACTATGGCTACACCTTC
>TRBV10-1|TRBD1|.|TRBJ1-5
CASSEIITGGESDQPQHF
TGCGCCAGCAGTGAGATTATTACAGGGGGTGAATCTGATCAGCCCCAGCATTTT
>TRBV30|.|.|TRBJ1-4
CAWSRKTTNNEKLFF
TGTGCCTGGAGCCGAAAGACAACGAATAATGAAAAACTGTTTTTT
>TRBV30|.|.|TRBJ1-1
CAWTRQNLRNTEAFF
TGTGCCTGGACCAGACAGAATTTGAGGAACACTGAAGCTTTCTTT
>TRBV5-6|.|.|TRBJ2-7
CASSLGAGAPSEQYF
TGTGCCAGCAGCTTGGGGGCCGGGGCTCCGAGCGAGCAGTACTTC
>TRBV19|.|few|TRBJ1-5
CASRPGTAGNQPQHF
TGTGCCAGTAGACCCGGGACCGCCGGCAATCAGCCCCAGCATTTT
>TRBV6-5|.|.|TRBJ1-2
CASSSRALGYTF
TGTGCCAGCAGTTCAAGGGCTCTTGGCTACACCTTC
>TRBV27|TRBD1|.|TRBJ2-5
CASQQGARETQYF
TGTGCCAGCCAACAGGGGGCCCGAGAGACCCAGTACTTC
>TRBV18|.|.|TRBJ1-1
CASSPIEGTEAFF
TGTGCCAGCTCACCCATAGAAGGGACTGAAGCTTTCTTT
>TRBV29-1|.|once|TRBJ2-1
CSVIRTRNEQFF
TGCAGCGTAATTCGGACCCGCAATGAGCAGTTCTTC
>TRBV11-2|.|.|TRBJ1-1
CASSLGSEAFF
TGTGCCAGCAGCTTGGGGTCTGAAGCTTTCTTT
>TRBV7-2|.|.|TRBJ2-3
CASSFYGRGTDTQYF
TGTGCCAGCAGCTTTTACGGAAGAGGCACAGATACGCAGTATTTT
>TRBV29-1|.|.|TRBJ2-7
CSVEVPNSYEQYF
TGCAGCGTTGAAGTCCCTAACTCCTACGAGCAGTACTTC
>TRBV14|.|.|TRBJ1-1
CASSPRTAMNTEAFF
TGTGCCAGCAGCCCTCGGACAGCGATGAACACTGAAGCTTTCTTT